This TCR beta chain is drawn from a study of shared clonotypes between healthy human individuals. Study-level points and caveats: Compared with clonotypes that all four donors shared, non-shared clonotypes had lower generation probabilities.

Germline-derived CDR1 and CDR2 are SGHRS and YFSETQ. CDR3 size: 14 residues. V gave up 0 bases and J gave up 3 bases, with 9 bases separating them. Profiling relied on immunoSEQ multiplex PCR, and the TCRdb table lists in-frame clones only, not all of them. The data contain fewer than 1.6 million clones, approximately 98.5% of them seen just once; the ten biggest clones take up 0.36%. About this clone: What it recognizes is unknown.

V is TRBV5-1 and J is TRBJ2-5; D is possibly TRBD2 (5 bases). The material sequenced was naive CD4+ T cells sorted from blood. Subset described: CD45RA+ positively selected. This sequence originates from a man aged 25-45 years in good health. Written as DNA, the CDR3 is TGCGCCAGCAGCTTGGCCGGGGTGGAAGAGACCCAGTACTTC. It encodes CASSLAGVEETQYF.